A selection of T cell receptor beta chains follows, all from one sample in a study of blood T cell repertoires in COVID-19. Libraries were prepared by immunoSEQ multiplex PCR; TCRdb keeps only in-frame clonotypes and omits some of them. The data contain around 310,000 clones, over 85% of them singletons. The specimen was PBMCs or T cells enriched from blood (not recorded which). These receptors all stem from a woman younger than 45 who had recovered from COVID-19. The CDR3 runs from the conserved cysteine through the conserved F or W. A D gene is named only where the DNA matches it firmly. Size tells how often a clone was seen (once, few, many) or the class of an expanded clone, and some rows leave it out.

size | J | V | D | CDR3 | DNA
. | TRBJ1-2 | TRBV19 | . | CASSIVPPRAYGYTF | TGTGCCAGTAGCATAGTACCCCCGAGGGCCTATGGCTACACCTTC
. | TRBJ2-5 | TRBV14 | TRBD2 | CASSQGSSGSRETQYF | TGTGCCAGCAGCCAAGGGTCTAGCGGGAGCCGAGAGACCCAGTACTTC
. | TRBJ2-3 | TRBV14 | TRBD2 | CASSRLAGRDTQYF | TGTGCCAGCAGCCGGCTAGCGGGAAGAGATACGCAGTATTTT
. | TRBJ1-1 | TRBV7-2 | TRBD1 | CASRFRTGGAPEAFF | TGTGCCAGCAGATTTAGGACAGGGGGCGCCCCTGAAGCTTTCTTT
once | TRBJ1-1 | TRBV19 | TRBD1 | CASSGTGDTEAFF | TGTGCCAGTAGTGGGACAGGGGACACTGAAGCTTTCTTT
. | TRBJ2-7 | TRBV11-2 | TRBD1 | CASSLDLMGQGVYEQYF | TGTGCCAGCAGCTTAGACCTTATGGGACAGGGAGTCTACGAGCAGTACTTC
. | TRBJ2-1 | TRBV24-1 | TRBD1 | CATSNPRDRGTNEQFF | TGTGCCACCAGCAATCCCCGAGACAGGGGGACCAATGAGCAGTTCTTC
. | TRBJ1-1 | TRBV4-3 | . | CASSQDRAVDTEAFF | TGCGCCAGCAGCCAAGACAGGGCGGTAGACACTGAAGCTTTCTTT
. | TRBJ1-1 | TRBV5-5 | . | CASSRTDEAFF | TGTGCCAGCAGCCGAACAGATGAAGCTTTCTTT
. | TRBJ2-7 | TRBV15 | . | CATSRVGNVEQYF | TGTGCCACCAGCAGAGTCGGTAACGTCGAGCAGTACTTC
. | TRBJ2-3 | TRBV21-1 | . | CASRGLPYTDTQYF | TGTGCCAGCAGGGGACTTCCTTACACAGATACGCAGTATTTT
. | TRBJ1-2 | TRBV3-1/TRBV3-2 | . | CASSQDLAGNYGYTF | TGTGCCAGCAGCCAAGATCTGGCAGGGAACTATGGCTACACCTTC
once | TRBJ2-1 | TRBV4-3 | TRBD2 | CASSQVLSPPLAGAGNEQFF | TGCGCCAGCAGCCAAGTTCTCTCGCCCCCTCTAGCGGGAGCAGGCAATGAGCAGTTCTTC
. | TRBJ2-5 | TRBV2 | . | CASRASGGLETQYF | TGTGCCAGCAGAGCGAGTGGAGGGTTGGAGACCCAGTACTTC
once | TRBJ2-3 | TRBV10-3 | TRBD1 | CAIRMDRGRPDTQYF | TGTGCCATCAGGATGGACAGGGGGCGCCCAGATACGCAGTATTTT
. | TRBJ2-1 | TRBV4-1 | . | CASSQDKLGTEQFF | TGCGCCAGCAGCCAAGATAAACTAGGTACGGAGCAGTTCTTC
. | TRBJ1-2 | TRBV7-8 | TRBD1 | CASSSLKTGRLTNYGYTF | TGTGCCAGCAGCTCGTTAAAGACAGGGCGATTAACTAACTATGGCTACACCTTC
. | TRBJ1-2 | TRBV27 | TRBD1 | CASSAETGVGYTF | TGTGCCAGCAGTGCCGAGACAGGGGTAGGCTACACCTTC
few | TRBJ1-5 | TRBV19 | TRBD1 | CASSILYGQGGLPQHF | TGTGCCAGTAGTATTCTCTACGGACAGGGTGGATTGCCCCAGCATTTT
. | TRBJ1-2 | TRBV18 | TRBD1 | CASSPRQGAGYTF | TGTGCCAGCTCACCACGACAGGGGGCTGGCTACACCTTC
. | TRBJ1-1 | TRBV28 | . | CASSRLQGLNTEAFF | TGTGCCAGCAGTCGCTTACAGGGCTTGAACACTGAAGCTTTCTTT
. | TRBJ2-3 | TRBV6-1 | TRBD1 | CASSEGQGAKIDTQYF | TGTGCCAGCAGTGAAGGACAGGGGGCAAAGATAGATACGCAGTATTTT
. | TRBJ2-1 | TRBV7-9 | TRBD2 | CASSPLSSGIGEQFF | TGTGCCAGCAGCCCCCTGAGTAGCGGGATAGGTGAGCAGTTCTTC
. | TRBJ1-1 | TRBV6-5 | . | CASGTGGVSEAFF | TGTGCCAGCGGAACCGGGGGGGTGTCTGAAGCTTTCTTT
. | TRBJ2-3 | TRBV7-3 | TRBD2 | CASSPRTSATDTQYF | TGTGCCAGCAGCCCTCGGACTAGCGCCACAGATACGCAGTATTTT
. | TRBJ2-5 | TRBV10-2 | TRBD1 | CASTSGQGISGETQYF | TGCGCCAGCACCTCGGGACAGGGGATCTCAGGAGAGACCCAGTACTTC
many | TRBJ2-3 | TRBV5-1 | . | CASCTGQPMDTQYF | TGCGCCAGCTGTACGGGACAACCCATGGATACGCAGTATTTT
. | TRBJ1-1 | TRBV21-1 | . | CASSKVQGAQNTEAFF | TGTGCCAGCAGCAAAGTCCAGGGGGCGCAGAACACTGAAGCTTTCTTT
. | TRBJ1-2 | TRBV7-9 | . | CASSSTKMGGGYGYTF | TGTGCCAGCAGCTCAACTAAAATGGGTGGAGGCTATGGCTACACCTTC
. | TRBJ2-1 | TRBV5-4 | . | CASSLSPTSVNNEQFF | TGTGCCAGCAGCTTGTCCCCCACTTCGGTAAACAATGAGCAGTTCTTC
. | TRBJ2-7 | TRBV15 | . | CATSRDFGEYEQYF | TGTGCCACCAGCAGAGATTTTGGAGAATACGAGCAGTACTTC
. | TRBJ1-2 | TRBV29-1 | . | CSARPGGDYGYTF | TGCAGCGCCCGCCCGGGGGGGGATTATGGCTACACCTTC
. | TRBJ2-7 | TRBV7-9 | TRBD2 | CASSQKTSGAKYEQYF | TGTGCCAGCAGCCAAAAGACTAGCGGGGCGAAATACGAGCAGTACTTC
once | TRBJ2-2 | TRBV4-3 | TRBD1 | CASSQDSAGGNTGELFF | TGCGCCAGCAGCCAAGATTCGGCAGGGGGCAACACCGGGGAGCTGTTTTTT
. | TRBJ1-1 | TRBV2 | . | CASILGGQPNTEAFF | TGTGCCAGCATCCTCGGTGGACAACCGAACACTGAAGCTTTCTTT
. | TRBJ1-2 | TRBV2 | . | CASSDSGGFNYGYTF | TGTGCCAGCAGTGATTCTGGGGGGTTTAACTATGGCTACACCTTC
. | TRBJ2-4 | TRBV27 | TRBD2 | CASSLDAGGGENIQYF | TGTGCCAGCAGTTTAGATGCGGGGGGCGGCGAAAACATTCAGTACTTC
. | TRBJ2-4 | TRBV5-1 | TRBD1 | CASSVDRVKNIQYF | TGCGCCAGCAGCGTAGACAGGGTCAAAAACATTCAGTACTTC
. | TRBJ2-1 | TRBV11-3 | . | CASSPQGGDNEQFF | TGTGCCAGCAGCCCGCAGGGTGGGGACAATGAGCAGTTCTTC
. | TRBJ2-7 | TRBV3-1/TRBV3-2 | TRBD1 | CASSLLSLGTGFYEQYF | TGTGCCAGCAGCCTCCTCAGTCTCGGGACAGGGTTCTACGAGCAGTACTTC
. | TRBJ2-2 | TRBV4-3 | . | CASSQRPESGELFF | TGCGCCAGCAGCCAAAGACCGGAGTCCGGGGAGCTGTTTTTT
. | TRBJ1-2 | TRBV19 | . | CASIRRGNQVPYGYTF | TGTGCCAGTATAAGAAGGGGGAATCAAGTGCCGTATGGCTACACCTTC
. | TRBJ2-7 | TRBV10-3 | TRBD1 | CAIKDRDQYEQYF | TGTGCCATCAAAGACAGGGATCAATACGAGCAGTACTTC
once | TRBJ2-7 | TRBV21-1 | . | CASSNGCVRRRSYEQYF | TGTGCCAGCAGCAATGGGTGTGTGCGGAGGCGATCCTACGAGCAGTACTTC
many | TRBJ1-5 | TRBV28 | . | CASSPPHENQPQHF | TGTGCCAGCAGTCCTCCCCACGAGAATCAGCCCCAGCATTTT
. | TRBJ2-5 | TRBV5-8 | . | CASSPWGKGRETQYF | TGTGCCAGCAGCCCCTGGGGTAAGGGGCGAGAGACCCAGTACTTC
. | TRBJ2-7 | TRBV7-2 | . | CASSLIPPGASDPYEQYF | TGTGCCAGCAGCTTAATCCCACCCGGGGCTAGCGATCCCTACGAGCAGTACTTC
few | TRBJ2-1 | TRBV6-6 | TRBD2 | CASSHRLVFSGSFRNEQFF | TGTGCCAGCAGTCATCGTTTGGTGTTCAGCGGGAGCTTTCGCAATGAGCAGTTCTTC
. | TRBJ2-7 | TRBV11-2 | TRBD2 | CASSLMTSGSGEQYF | TGTGCCAGCAGCCTGATGACTAGCGGGAGCGGGGAGCAGTACTTC